This is a list of T cell receptor beta chains from one sample in a study of shared clonotypes between healthy human individuals. This table comes from immunoSEQ multiplex PCR, and its TCRdb copy is limited to in-frame clones, with some not included. This table holds 2 million to 3 million clones, 93% found once. The material sequenced was naive CD4+ T cells from PBMCs. The receptors derive from a young man in good health. Some clones in this sample may be carry-over from other donors' samples. The CDR3 runs from the conserved cysteine through the conserved F or W. D genes are given only for firm matches. Where a row states a size, it is once, few, many or the class of an expanded clone; other rows omit it.

D,length,J,size,V,DNA,CDR3
NA,15,TRBJ1-1,NA,TRBV5-1,TGCGCCAGCAGCTTGGTCGGCAGGGCGAACACTGAAGCTTTCTTT,CASSLVGRANTEAFF
NA,15,TRBJ2-3,NA,TRBV13,TGTGCCAGCAGCTTAACTAGGGCAAGCACAGATACGCAGTATTTT,CASSLTRASTDTQYF
NA,14,TRBJ2-7,NA,TRBV18,TGTGCCAGCTCACCACCGAGCCAGGCATACGAGCAGTACTTC,CASSPPSQAYEQYF
NA,16,TRBJ2-2,NA,TRBV11-2,TGTGCCAGCAGCTTAGGAGCCAGGGTAAACACCGGGGAGCTGTTTTTT,CASSLGARVNTGELFF
TRBD2,14,TRBJ2-3,NA,TRBV7-3,TGTGCCAGCAGCGGCTCGGGAGGCGCCGATACGCAGTATTTT,CASSGSGGADTQYF
NA,13,TRBJ1-1,NA,TRBV7-3,TGTGCCAGCAGCCCCCGGCCGAACACTGAAGCTTTCTTT,CASSPRPNTEAFF
NA,14,TRBJ2-1,NA,TRBV2,TGTGCCAGCAGAGACTCGGGACGATACAATGAGCAGTTCTTC,CASRDSGRYNEQFF
NA,13,TRBJ2-5,NA,TRBV5-4,NA,CASSFFGEETQYF
NA,12,TRBJ1-1,once,TRBV7-3,TGTGCCAGCAGCTTAAGCGGAGAGGAAGCTTTCTTT,CASSLSGEEAFF
NA,14,TRBJ2-7,NA,TRBV9,TGTGCCAGCAGCGCGGGACTTCCCTCCTACGAGCAGTACTTC,CASSAGLPSYEQYF
NA,11,TRBJ1-4,few,TRBV29-1,TGCAGCGTTGGGAGTAATGAAAAACTGTTTTTT,CSVGSNEKLFF
NA,15,TRBJ2-4,NA,TRBV13,TGTGCCAGCAGCTTGAGCTTCTTAGCCAAAAACATTCAGTACTTC,CASSLSFLAKNIQYF
NA,14,TRBJ2-2,once,TRBV5-1,TGCGCCAGCAGCTTGGACCCTGCCGCCGGGGAGCTGTTTTTT,CASSLDPAAGELFF
NA,14,TRBJ1-5,NA,TRBV28,TGTGCCAGCAGTTTAGCGGGGGGCAATCAGCCCCAGCATTTT,CASSLAGGNQPQHF
TRBD2,14,TRBJ2-5,NA,TRBV19,TGTGCCAGTAGTCGGGAGGCGTACCAAGAGACCCAGTACTTC,CASSREAYQETQYF
NA,15,TRBJ2-3,NA,TRBV7-8,TGTGCCAGCAGCTTAGGTGAGCGGCGCACAGATACGCAGTATTTT,CASSLGERRTDTQYF
TRBD1,17,TRBJ2-1,NA,TRBV28,TGTGCCAGCAGTTTAGCACAGGGGCTCCGAACTTACAATGAGCAGTTCTTC,CASSLAQGLRTYNEQFF
NA,14,TRBJ2-7,NA,TRBV28,TGTGCCAGCACCCTGGGGGGAATGACCTACGAGCAGTACTTC,CASTLGGMTYEQYF
TRBD1,14,TRBJ1-4,NA,TRBV6-1,TGTGCCAGCAGGAGGACAGGGGAAATTGAAAAACTGTTTTTT,CASRRTGEIEKLFF
NA,13,TRBJ2-7,NA,TRBV6-6,TGTGCCAGCAGTTCCCCGGGGCCGGACGAGCAGTACTTC,CASSSPGPDEQYF
NA,14,TRBJ2-5,NA,TRBV5-5,TGTGCCAGCAGCTTGGTCGGAGGGTTAGAGACCCAGTACTTC,CASSLVGGLETQYF
NA,13,TRBJ1-4,NA,TRBV29-1,TGCAGCGTTGACCCGGGAAACAATGAAAAACTGTTTTTT,CSVDPGNNEKLFF
NA,16,TRBJ1-2,NA,TRBV9,TGTGCCAGCAGCGTATTTCCAGCCTCCCAGGACTATGGCTACACCTTC,CASSVFPASQDYGYTF
NA,16,TRBJ2-3,NA,TRBV5-5,TGTGCCAGCAGCCCTGGGCCTTGGACGTCCGGGGATACGCAGTATTTT,CASSPGPWTSGDTQYF
TRBD1,15,TRBJ1-2,NA,TRBV6-5,TGTGTCTCAATAAGCTGGGACAGGGGGATATATGGCTACACCTTC,CVSISWDRGIYGYTF
TRBD1,14,TRBJ1-2,NA,TRBV9,TGTGCCAGCAGCGTAGGAGGGGGCGACTATGGCTACACCTTC,CASSVGGGDYGYTF
TRBD1,15,TRBJ1-1,NA,TRBV5-1,TGCGCCAGCAGGTTAGCAGGGACAGGTAACACTGAAGCTTTCTTT,CASRLAGTGNTEAFF
TRBD2,15,TRBJ2-1,few,TRBV5-1,TGCGCCAGCAGCTTGTCTAGCGGGAGCTACAATGAGCAGTTCTTC,CASSLSSGSYNEQFF
TRBD1,17,TRBJ1-1,few,TRBV5-1,TGCGCCAGCAGCTACCACTCTCCAGGGGGCTATGGCACTGAAGCTTTCTTT,CASSYHSPGGYGTEAFF
NA,16,TRBJ2-6,NA,TRBV7-6,TGTGCCAGCAGCTTAGCAAGAAGGACTGGGGCCAACGTCCTGACTTTC,CASSLARRTGANVLTF
TRBD2,19,TRBJ2-1,NA,TRBV11-3,TGTGCCAGCAGCTCCCTCGGACTAGCGGGAGAGTCGGAGGTAAATGAGCAGTTCTTC,CASSSLGLAGESEVNEQFF
NA,13,TRBJ2-5,NA,TRBV5-1,TGCGCCAGCAGGCGGACCGGGAGCGAGACCCAGTACTTC,CASRRTGSETQYF
TRBD1,16,TRBJ2-1,NA,TRBV19,TGTGCCAGTAGTAGTAGGACAGGGAACACCTACAATGAGCAGTTCTTC,CASSSRTGNTYNEQFF
TRBD1,13,TRBJ1-1,NA,TRBV6-6,TGTGCCAGCAGGGACAGGGGTAACACTGAAGCTTTCTTT,CASRDRGNTEAFF
NA,15,TRBJ2-1,NA,TRBV28,TGTGCCAGCAGCACACGGGGAAATCCCTACAATGAGCAGTTCTTC,CASSTRGNPYNEQFF
NA,13,TRBJ1-1,NA,TRBV7-6,TGTGCCAGCAGCCCGAGCGAGGGCACTGAAGCTTTCTTT,CASSPSEGTEAFF
NA,13,TRBJ2-3,NA,TRBV29-1,TGCAGCGTTGTTGGCAGGGGAACAGATACGCAGTATTTT,CSVVGRGTDTQYF
TRBD2,17,TRBJ2-1,NA,TRBV7-9,TGTGCCAGCAGCCCCTTTCTCTCAGCGGGAGGAGACAATGAGCAGTTCTTC,CASSPFLSAGGDNEQFF
TRBD2,14,TRBJ2-7,once,TRBV5-1,TGCGCCAGCAGATACACTAGCGGGGGCTACGAGCAGTACTTC,CASRYTSGGYEQYF
NA,15,TRBJ2-1,NA,TRBV6-4,TGTGCCAGCAGGACGACTTATGGGGCTGACAATGAGCAGTTCTTC,CASRTTYGADNEQFF
TRBD1,14,TRBJ2-7,NA,TRBV30,TGTGCCTGGAGCCCACAGGGGGTCTCCTACGAGCAGTACTTC,CAWSPQGVSYEQYF
NA,13,TRBJ2-7,NA,TRBV5-4,TGTGCCAGCAGATATAGGGAGTCGTACGAGCAGTACTTC,CASRYRESYEQYF
NA,13,TRBJ2-5,NA,TRBV5-4,TGTGCCAGCAGCTTGCGAGGGGAGGAGACCCAGTACTTC,CASSLRGEETQYF
TRBD1,15,TRBJ1-1,NA,TRBV5-1,TGCGCCAGCAGCTTGGGGACAGGGCAATGGACTGAAGCTTTCTTT,CASSLGTGQWTEAFF
NA,12,TRBJ1-4,NA,TRBV30,TGTGCCTGGAAAGGGCCCAATGAAAAACTGTTTTTT,CAWKGPNEKLFF
NA,18,TRBJ1-2,NA,TRBV28,TGTGCCAGCAGCCAAGAGGGGCGGTTTACTCCAGTTAACTATGGCTACACCTTC,CASSQEGRFTPVNYGYTF
TRBD1,15,TRBJ1-3,NA,TRBV2,TGTGCCACCGGGGCCCAGGGGGCGGCTGGAAACACCATATATTTT,CATGAQGAAGNTIYF
TRBD1,16,TRBJ1-2,NA,TRBV4-1,TGCGCCAGCAGCGGTCCCCGGGACAGGCTTCCCTACGGCTACACCTTC,CASSGPRDRLPYGYTF
TRBD2,15,TRBJ2-1,NA,TRBV2,TGTGCCAGCAGCGAACAAGGACTAGCGTCGAATGAGCAGTTCTTC,CASSEQGLASNEQFF
TRBD2,14,TRBJ2-3,NA,TRBV4-3,TGCGCCAGCAGCCAGGGGACCGGGGGGGATACGCAGTATTTT,CASSQGTGGDTQYF
NA,13,TRBJ1-6,NA,TRBV7-9,TGTGCCAGCAGGTACCGACAGGCCGCACCCCTCCACTTT,CASRYRQAAPLHF
NA,12,TRBJ1-2,NA,TRBV28,TGTGCCAGCAGTTTGGCCAGTTATGGCTACACCTTC,CASSLASYGYTF
TRBD1,16,TRBJ2-1,NA,TRBV7-9,TGTGCCAGCAGCTTAGAGGGGGACAGGTTTTACAATGAGCAGTTCTTC,CASSLEGDRFYNEQFF
TRBD1,15,TRBJ2-7,once,TRBV28,TGTGCCAGCAGTCTACTCGGGACAGGGATCTACGAGCAGTACTTC,CASSLLGTGIYEQYF
NA,13,TRBJ1-2,NA,TRBV19,TGTGCCAGTAGTATGGACAGATTCTATGGCTACACCTTC,CASSMDRFYGYTF
NA,15,TRBJ2-7,once,TRBV28,TGTGCCAGCAGTTTGAGCGCGGCGGCCATGTACGAGCAGTACTTC,CASSLSAAAMYEQYF
NA,14,TRBJ2-4,NA,TRBV6-1,TGTGCCAGTTCAGGCGATCTAGCCAAAAACATTCAGTACTTC,CASSGDLAKNIQYF
NA,15,TRBJ2-7,NA,TRBV7-3,TGTGCCAGCAGCTTATTCGGGGGTAACCCCTACGAGCAGTACTTC,CASSLFGGNPYEQYF